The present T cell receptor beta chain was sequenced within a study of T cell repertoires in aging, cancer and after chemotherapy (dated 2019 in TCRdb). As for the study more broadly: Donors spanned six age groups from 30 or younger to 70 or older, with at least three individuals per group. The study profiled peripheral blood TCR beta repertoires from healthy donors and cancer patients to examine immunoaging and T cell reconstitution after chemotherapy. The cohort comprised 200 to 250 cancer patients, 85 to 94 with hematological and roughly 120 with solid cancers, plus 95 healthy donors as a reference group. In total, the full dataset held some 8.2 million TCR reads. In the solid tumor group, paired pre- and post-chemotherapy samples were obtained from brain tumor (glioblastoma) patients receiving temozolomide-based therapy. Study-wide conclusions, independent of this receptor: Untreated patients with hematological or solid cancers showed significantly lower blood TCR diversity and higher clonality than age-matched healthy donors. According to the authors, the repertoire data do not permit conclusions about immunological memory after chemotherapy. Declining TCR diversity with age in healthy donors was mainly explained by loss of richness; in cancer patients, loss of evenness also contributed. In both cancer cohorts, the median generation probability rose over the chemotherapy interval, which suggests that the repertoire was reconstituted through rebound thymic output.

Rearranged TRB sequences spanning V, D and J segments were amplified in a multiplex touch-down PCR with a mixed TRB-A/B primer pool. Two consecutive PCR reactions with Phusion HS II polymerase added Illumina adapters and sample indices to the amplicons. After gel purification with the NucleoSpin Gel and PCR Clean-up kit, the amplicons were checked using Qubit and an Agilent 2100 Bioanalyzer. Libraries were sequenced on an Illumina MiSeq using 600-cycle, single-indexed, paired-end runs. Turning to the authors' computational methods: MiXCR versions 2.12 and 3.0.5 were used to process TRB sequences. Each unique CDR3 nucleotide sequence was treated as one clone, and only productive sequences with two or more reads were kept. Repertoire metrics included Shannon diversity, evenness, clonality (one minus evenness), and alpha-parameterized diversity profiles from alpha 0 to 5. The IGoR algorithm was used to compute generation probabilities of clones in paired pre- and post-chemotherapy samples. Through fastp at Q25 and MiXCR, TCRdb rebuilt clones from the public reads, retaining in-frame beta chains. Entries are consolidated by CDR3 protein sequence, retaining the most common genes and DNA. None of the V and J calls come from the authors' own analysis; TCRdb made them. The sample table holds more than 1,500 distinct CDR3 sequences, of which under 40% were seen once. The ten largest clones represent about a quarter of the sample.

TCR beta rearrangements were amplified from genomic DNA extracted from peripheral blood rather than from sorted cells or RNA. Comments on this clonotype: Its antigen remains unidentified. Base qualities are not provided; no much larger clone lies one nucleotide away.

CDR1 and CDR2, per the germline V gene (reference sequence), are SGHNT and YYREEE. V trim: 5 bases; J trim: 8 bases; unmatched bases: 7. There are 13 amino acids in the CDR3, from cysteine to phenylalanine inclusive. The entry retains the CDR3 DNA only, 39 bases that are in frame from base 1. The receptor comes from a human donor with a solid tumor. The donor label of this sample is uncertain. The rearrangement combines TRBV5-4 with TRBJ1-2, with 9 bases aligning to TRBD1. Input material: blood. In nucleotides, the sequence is TGTGCCAGCAGTGGGGACAGGGCTCGAGGCTACACCTTC. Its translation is CASSGDRARGYTF.